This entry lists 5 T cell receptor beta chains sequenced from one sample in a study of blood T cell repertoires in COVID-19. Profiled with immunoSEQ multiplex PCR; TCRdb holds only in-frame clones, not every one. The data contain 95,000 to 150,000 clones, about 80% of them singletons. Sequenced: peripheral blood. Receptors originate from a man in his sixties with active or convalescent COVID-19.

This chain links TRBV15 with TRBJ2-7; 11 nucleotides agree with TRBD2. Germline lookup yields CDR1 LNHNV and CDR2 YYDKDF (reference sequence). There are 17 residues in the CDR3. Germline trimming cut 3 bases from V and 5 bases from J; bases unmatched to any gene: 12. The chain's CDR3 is CATSRVAGSGRANEQYF. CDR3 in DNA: TGTGCCACCAGCAGGGTGGCTGGTAGCGGGAGGGCAAACGAGCAGTACTTC.

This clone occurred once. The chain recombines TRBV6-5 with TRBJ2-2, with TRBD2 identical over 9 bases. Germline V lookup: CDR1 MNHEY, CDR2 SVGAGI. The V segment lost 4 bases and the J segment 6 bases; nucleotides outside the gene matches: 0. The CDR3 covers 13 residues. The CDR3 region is CASSWTSAGELFF. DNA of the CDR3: TGTGCCAGCAGTTGGACTAGCGCCGGGGAGCTGTTTTTT.

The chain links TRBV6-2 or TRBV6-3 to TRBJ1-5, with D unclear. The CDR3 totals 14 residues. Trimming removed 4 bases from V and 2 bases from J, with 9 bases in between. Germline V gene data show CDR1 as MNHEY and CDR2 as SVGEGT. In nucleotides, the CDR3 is TGTGCCAGCAGTTTAGAGCGGGGCAATCAGCCCCAGCATTTT. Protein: CASSLERGNQPQHF.

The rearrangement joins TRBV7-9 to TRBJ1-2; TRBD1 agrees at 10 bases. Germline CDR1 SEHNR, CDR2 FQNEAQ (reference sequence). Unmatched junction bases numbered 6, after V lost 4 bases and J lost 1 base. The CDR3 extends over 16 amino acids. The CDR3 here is CASSWIGQGDNYGYTF. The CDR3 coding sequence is TGTGCCAGCAGCTGGATAGGACAGGGGGATAACTATGGCTACACCTTC.

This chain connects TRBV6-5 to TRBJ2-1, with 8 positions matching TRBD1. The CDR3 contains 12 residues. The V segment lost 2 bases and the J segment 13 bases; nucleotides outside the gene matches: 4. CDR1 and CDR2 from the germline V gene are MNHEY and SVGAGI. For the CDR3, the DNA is TGTGCCAGCAGTTACGACAGGGGCATACAGTTCTTC. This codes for CASSYDRGIQFF.